This TCR beta chain was found in a study of cytomegalovirus exposure and HLA in healthy donors. Trimming shortened V by 0 bases and J by 3 bases, and 12 bases separated the two germline ends. From germline, CDR1 is KGHSH and CDR2 LQKENI. The CDR3 consists of 15 residues. Donors were drawn from the approximately 120-subject validation cohort, separate from the approximately 680-subject first cohort. Points on this clone: The antigen remains unidentified.

Study-wide results and caveats: Rarity held for most TCR sequences, but there were some public TCRs that occurred in many donors.

Libraries were prepared by immunoSEQ multiplex PCR; TCRdb keeps only in-frame clonotypes and omits some of them. The data show 250,000 to 350,000 clones, roughly 90% seen once. This chain links TRBV18 with TRBJ2-7, with no clear D. Material: PBMCs. The clonotype comes from a young woman in good health and CMV-seronegative. The CDR3 here is CASSPPTQPNYEQYF. DNA of the CDR3: TGTGCCAGCTCACCACCCACCCAACCTAACTACGAGCAGTACTTC.